The 4 T cell receptor beta chains below all came from one sample that was sequenced in a study of cytomegalovirus exposure and HLA in healthy donors. Use of 60 Vbeta and 13 Jbeta primers characterized the PCR. TCRdb keeps only in-frame clones here, not all; method: immunoSEQ multiplex PCR. Of some 200,000 clones listed, 75% to 90% are singletons. The sample taken for sequencing was PBMCs. Every receptor here comes from a man in his forties in good health and CMV-seropositive.

The V and J genes are TRBV28 and TRBJ1-2; 7 bases agree with TRBD1. The CDR3 extends over 16 amino acids. The V and J ends lost 7 bases and 7 bases, in that order; junction bases with no gene match: 18. Germline V lookup: CDR1 MDHEN, CDR2 SYDVKM. CDR3 in amino acids: CASTQTGFGGLSGYTF. The DNA for the CDR3 is TGTGCCAGCACCCAGACAGGGTTCGGTGGGTTAAGTGGCTACACCTTC.

J is TRBJ2-5 and V is TRBV4-2; the match to TRBD2 covers 11 bases. The CDR3 contains 15 residues. With V trimmed by 2 bases and J by 5 bases, 4 bases remained unmatched. Germline V gives CDR1 LGHNA, CDR2 YNFKEQ. CDR3 in amino acids: CASSQYTSGSETQYF. CDR3 nucleotides: TGTGCCAGCAGCCAATACACTAGCGGGAGTGAGACCCAGTACTTC.

The chain recombines TRBV11-2 with TRBJ2-7, with 9 bases fitting TRBD1. The CDR3 covers 15 residues. Germline CDR1 reads SGHAT; CDR2 reads FQNNGV. The V segment lost 4 bases and the J segment 0 bases; nucleotides outside the gene matches: 4. CDR3 sequence reads: CASSSTGGGSYEQYF. The CDR3 DNA sequence: TGTGCCAGCAGCTCGACAGGGGGAGGCTCCTACGAGCAGTACTTC.

The gene calls are TRBV5-4 and TRBJ1-6, with TRBD1 identical over 12 bases. V gave up 3 bases and J gave up 7 bases; unmatched junction bases: 5. Germline CDR1 reads SGHNT; CDR2 reads YYREEE (reference sequence). This CDR3 has 16 residues. The CDR3 DNA follows: TGTGCCAGCAGCTCCGGGACAGGGGGCGCGAATTCACCCCTCCACTTT. Translating it yields CASSSGTGGANSPLHF.